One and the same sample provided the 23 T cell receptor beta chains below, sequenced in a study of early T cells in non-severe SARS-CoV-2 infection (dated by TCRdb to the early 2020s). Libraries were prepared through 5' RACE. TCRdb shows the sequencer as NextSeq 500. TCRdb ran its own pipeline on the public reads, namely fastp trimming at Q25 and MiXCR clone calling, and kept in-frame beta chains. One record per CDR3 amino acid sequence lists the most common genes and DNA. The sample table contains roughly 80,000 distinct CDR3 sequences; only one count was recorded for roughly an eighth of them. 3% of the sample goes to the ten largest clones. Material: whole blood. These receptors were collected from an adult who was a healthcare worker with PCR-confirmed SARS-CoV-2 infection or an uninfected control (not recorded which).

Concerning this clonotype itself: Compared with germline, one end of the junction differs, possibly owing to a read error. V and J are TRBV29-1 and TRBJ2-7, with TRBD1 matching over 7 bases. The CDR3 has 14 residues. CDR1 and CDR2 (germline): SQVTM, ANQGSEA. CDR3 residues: CSVEDNRGTYEQYF. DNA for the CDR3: TGCAGCGTCGAAGACAACAGGGGTACCTACGAGCAGTACTTC.

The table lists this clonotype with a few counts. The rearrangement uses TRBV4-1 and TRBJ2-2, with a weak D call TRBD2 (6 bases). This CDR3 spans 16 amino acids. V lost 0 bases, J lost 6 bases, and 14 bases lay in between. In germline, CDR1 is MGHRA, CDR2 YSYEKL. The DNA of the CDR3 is TGCGCCAGCAGCCAAGATCTAGCGTCGCCCCCCGGGGAGCTGTTTTTT. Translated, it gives CASSQDLASPPGELFF.

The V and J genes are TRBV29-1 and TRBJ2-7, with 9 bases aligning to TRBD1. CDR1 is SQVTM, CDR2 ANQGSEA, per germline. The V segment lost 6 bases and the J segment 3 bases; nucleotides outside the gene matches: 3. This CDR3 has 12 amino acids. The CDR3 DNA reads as TGCAGCGTGGGACAGGGCATCTACGAGCAGTACTTC. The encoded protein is CSVGQGIYEQYF.

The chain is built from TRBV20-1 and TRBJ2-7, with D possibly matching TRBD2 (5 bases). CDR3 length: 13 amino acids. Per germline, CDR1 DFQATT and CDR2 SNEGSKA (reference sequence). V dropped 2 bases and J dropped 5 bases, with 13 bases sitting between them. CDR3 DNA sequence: TGCAGTGCTAGACGGGGAAGGTCCCACGAGCAGTACTTC. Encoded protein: CSARRGRSHEQYF.

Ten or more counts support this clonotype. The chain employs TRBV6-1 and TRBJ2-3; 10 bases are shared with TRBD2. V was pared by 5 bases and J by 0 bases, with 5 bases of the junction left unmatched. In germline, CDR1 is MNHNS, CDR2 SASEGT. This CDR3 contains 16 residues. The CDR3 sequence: CASSYSGGKSTDTQYF. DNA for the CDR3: TGTGCCAGCAGTTATAGCGGGGGGAAGAGCACAGATACGCAGTATTTT.

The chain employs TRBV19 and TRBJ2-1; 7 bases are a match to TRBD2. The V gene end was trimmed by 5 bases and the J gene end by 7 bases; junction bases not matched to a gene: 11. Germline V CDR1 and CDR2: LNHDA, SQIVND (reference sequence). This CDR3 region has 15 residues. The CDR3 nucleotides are TGTGCCAGTAGTCGGTGGGAGGGCCGATCTAATGAGCAGTTCTTC. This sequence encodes CASSRWEGRSNEQFF.

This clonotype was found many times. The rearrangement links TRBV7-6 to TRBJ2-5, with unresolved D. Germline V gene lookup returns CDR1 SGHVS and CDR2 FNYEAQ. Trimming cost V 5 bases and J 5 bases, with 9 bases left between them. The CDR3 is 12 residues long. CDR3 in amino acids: CASSLSRETQYF. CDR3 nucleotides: TGTGCCAGCAGCCTAAGCAGGGAGACCCAGTACTTC.

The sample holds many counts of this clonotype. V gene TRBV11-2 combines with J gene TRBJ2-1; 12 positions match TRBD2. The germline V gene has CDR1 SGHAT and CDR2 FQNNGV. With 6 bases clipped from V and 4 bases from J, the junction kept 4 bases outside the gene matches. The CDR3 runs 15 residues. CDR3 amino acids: CASSYTSGGYNEQFF. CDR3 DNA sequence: TGTGCCAGCAGTTACACTAGCGGGGGGTACAATGAGCAGTTCTTC. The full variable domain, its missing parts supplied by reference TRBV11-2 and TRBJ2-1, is EAGVAQSPRYKIIEKRQSVAFWCNPISGHATLYWYQQILGQGPKLLIQFQNNGVVDDSQLPKDRFSAERLKGVDSTLKIQPAKLEDSAVYLCASSYTSGGYNEQFFGPGTRLTVL.

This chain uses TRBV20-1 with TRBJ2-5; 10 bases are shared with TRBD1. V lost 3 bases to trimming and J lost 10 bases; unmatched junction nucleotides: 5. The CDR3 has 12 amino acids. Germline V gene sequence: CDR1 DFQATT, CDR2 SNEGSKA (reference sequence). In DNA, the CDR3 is TGCAGTGCTAGGGGTGGGACAGGGGACCAGTACTTC. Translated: CSARGGTGDQYF.

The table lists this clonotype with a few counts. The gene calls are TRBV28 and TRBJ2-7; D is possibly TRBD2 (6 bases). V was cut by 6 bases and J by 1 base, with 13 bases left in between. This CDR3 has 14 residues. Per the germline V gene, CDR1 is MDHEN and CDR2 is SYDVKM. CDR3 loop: CASSGTGLSYEQYF. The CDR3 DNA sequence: TGTGCCAGCAGCGGGACGGGACTTTCCTACGAGCAGTACTTC.

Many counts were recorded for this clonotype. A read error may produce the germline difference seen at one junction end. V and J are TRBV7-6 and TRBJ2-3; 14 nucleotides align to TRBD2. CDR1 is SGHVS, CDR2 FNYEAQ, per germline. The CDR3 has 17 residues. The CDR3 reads CASSLAPGLAGEDTQYF. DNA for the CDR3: TGTGCCAGCAGCCTAGCACCGGGACTAGCGGGGGAAGATACGCAGTATTTT.

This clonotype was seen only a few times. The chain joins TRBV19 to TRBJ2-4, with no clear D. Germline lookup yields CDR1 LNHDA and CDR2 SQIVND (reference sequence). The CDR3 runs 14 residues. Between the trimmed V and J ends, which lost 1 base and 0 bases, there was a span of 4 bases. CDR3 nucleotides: TGTGCCAGTAGTATAGCCTTAGCCAAAAACATTCAGTACTTC. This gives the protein CASSIALAKNIQYF.

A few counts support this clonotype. The DNA of the CDR3 is TGTGCCAGCAGGGTACAGGGGGCTTACGGCTACACCTTC. Its translation: CASRVQGAYGYTF. The chain joins TRBV7-2 to TRBJ1-2; 9 bases align to TRBD1. V lost 6 bases to trimming and J lost 8 bases; unmatched junction nucleotides: 7. Germline V gene lookup returns CDR1 SGHTA and CDR2 FQGNSA. This CDR3 has 13 amino acids.

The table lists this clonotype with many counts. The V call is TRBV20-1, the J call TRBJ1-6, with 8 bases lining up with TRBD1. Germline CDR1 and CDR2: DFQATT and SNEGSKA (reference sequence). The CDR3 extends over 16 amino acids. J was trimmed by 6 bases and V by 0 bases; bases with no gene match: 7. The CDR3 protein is CSARDGLGQVNSPLHF. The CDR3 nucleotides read TGCAGTGCTAGAGACGGGCTGGGACAGGTTAATTCACCCCTCCACTTT.

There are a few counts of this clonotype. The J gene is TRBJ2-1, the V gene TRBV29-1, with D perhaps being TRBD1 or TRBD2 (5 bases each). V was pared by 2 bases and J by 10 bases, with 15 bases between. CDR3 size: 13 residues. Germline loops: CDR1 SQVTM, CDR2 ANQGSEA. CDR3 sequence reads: CSVEPPSSGEQFF. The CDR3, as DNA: TGCAGCGTTGAACCCCCTAGCTCAGGGGAGCAGTTCTTC.

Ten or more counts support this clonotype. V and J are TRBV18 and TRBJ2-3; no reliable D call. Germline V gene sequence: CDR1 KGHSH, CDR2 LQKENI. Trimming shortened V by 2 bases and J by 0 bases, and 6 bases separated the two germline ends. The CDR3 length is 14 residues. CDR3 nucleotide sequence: TGTGCCAGCTCACCAGACCCCAGCACAGATACGCAGTATTTT. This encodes CASSPDPSTDTQYF.

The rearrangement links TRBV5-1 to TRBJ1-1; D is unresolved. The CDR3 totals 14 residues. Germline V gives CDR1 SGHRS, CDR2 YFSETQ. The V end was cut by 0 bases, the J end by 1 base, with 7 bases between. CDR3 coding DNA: TGCGCCAGCAGCTTGGTCACATCGAACACTGAAGCTTTCTTT. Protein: CASSLVTSNTEAFF.

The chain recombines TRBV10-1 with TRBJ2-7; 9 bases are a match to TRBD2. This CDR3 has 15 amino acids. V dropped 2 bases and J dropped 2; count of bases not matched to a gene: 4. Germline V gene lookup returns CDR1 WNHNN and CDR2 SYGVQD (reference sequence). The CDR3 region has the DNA TGCGCCAGCAGTGAGAGCGGGGGGCCAGCCTACGAGCAGTACTTC. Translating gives CASSESGGPAYEQYF.

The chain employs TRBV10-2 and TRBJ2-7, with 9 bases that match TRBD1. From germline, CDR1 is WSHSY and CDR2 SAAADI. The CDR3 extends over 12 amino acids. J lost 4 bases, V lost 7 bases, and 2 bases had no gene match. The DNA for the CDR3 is TGCGCCAGCACGGACAGGGGATACGAGCAGTACTTC. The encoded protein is CASTDRGYEQYF.

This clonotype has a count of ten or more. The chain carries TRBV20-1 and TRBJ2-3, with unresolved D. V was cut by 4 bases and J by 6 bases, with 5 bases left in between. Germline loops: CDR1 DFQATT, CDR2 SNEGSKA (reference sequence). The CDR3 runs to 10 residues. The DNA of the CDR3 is TGCAGTGCTAAAGCCGATACGCAGTATTTT. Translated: CSAKADTQYF.

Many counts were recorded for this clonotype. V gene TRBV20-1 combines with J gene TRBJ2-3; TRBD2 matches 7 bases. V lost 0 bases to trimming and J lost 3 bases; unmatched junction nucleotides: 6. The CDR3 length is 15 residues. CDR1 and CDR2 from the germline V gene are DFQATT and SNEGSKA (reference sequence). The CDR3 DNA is TGCAGTGCTAGAGACGCTAGGCGGGGGACAGATACGCAGTATTTT. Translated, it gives CSARDARRGTDTQYF.

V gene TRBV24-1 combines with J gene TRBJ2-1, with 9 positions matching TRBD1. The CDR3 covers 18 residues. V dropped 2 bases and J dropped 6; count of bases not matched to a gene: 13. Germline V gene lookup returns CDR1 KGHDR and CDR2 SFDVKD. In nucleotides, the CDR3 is TGTGCCACCAGTGATTCACGTCGGGGAGACAGGGGGGGCAATGAGCAGTTCTTC. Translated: CATSDSRRGDRGGNEQFF.

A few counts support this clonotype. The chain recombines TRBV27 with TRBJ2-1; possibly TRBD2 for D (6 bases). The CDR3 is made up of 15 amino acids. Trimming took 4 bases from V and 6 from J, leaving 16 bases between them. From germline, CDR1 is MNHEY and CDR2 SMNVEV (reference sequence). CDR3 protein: CASSSEAPGGNEQFF. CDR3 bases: TGTGCCAGCAGTTCAGAAGCACCCGGGGGCAATGAGCAGTTCTTC.